The rows below give T cell receptor beta chains drawn from one sample of a study of cytomegalovirus exposure and HLA in healthy donors. Sequencing was performed with immunoSEQ multiplex PCR; in TCRdb, only in-frame clones are kept and a portion is missing. The sample has some 120,000 clones; around three quarters are singletons. What was sequenced was PBMCs. The receptors were sampled from a male donor in good health and CMV-seronegative. The CDR3 runs from the conserved cysteine through the conserved F or W. The order of the fields is V gene, D gene, J gene, clone size, CDR3 DNA, CDR3 protein. A D gene is named only where the DNA matches it firmly. Clone size is not always given. Where it is, it says once, few, many or a class for expanded clones.

TRBV28	.	TRBJ1-1	few	TGTGCCAGCAGGACACAGCTTACTAACACTGAAGCTTTCTTT	CASRTQLTNTEAFF
TRBV7-2	.	TRBJ1-5	.	TGTGCCAGCAGTTCAGGGGCGAGCAATCAGCCCCAGCATTTT	CASSSGASNQPQHF
TRBV25-1	TRBD1	TRBJ1-2	.	TGTGCCAGCAGTGATATGGGGACAGGGATTGGCTACACCTTC	CASSDMGTGIGYTF
TRBV28	.	TRBJ1-1	.	TGTGCCAGCATTGGTCAGATCACTGAAGCTTTCTTT	CASIGQITEAFF
TRBV7-3	.	TRBJ1-2	.	TGTGCCAGCAGCTCACCGACAGGAGGAGATTACACCTTC	CASSSPTGGDYTF
TRBV5-4	.	TRBJ1-3	.	TGTGCCAGCGGCGTACAGGGACCTGGAAACACCATATATTTT	CASGVQGPGNTIYF
TRBV14	TRBD2	TRBJ2-1	.	TGTGCCAGCAGCCAAAATAGCGGGAGGGCCTTTATGTTTAACAATGAGCAGTTCTTC	CASSQNSGRAFMFNNEQFF
TRBV19	.	TRBJ1-1	.	TGTGCCACCTCTCGGGGACTAAACACTGAAGCTTTCTTT	CATSRGLNTEAFF
TRBV6-6	.	TRBJ2-7	.	TGTGCCAGCAGTTACTTTGTTACCTACGAGCAGTACTTC	CASSYFVTYEQYF
TRBV15	.	TRBJ2-7	.	TGTGCCACCAGCAGAGAGGTGGGACAACTCTACGAGCAGTACTTC	CATSREVGQLYEQYF
TRBV2	.	TRBJ2-4	.	TGTGCCAGCAGTAGCCGAGGGGACAAAAACAGTCAGTACTTC	CASSSRGDKNSQYF
TRBV6-5	.	TRBJ2-5	.	TGTGCCAGCAGTGGGTCCCCCGGGGCCCAGTACTTC	CASSGSPGAQYF
TRBV2	TRBD2	TRBJ2-4	once	TGTGCCAGCGATTCTAGCGGGGGGGTTTGGGACAGTCAGTACTTC	CASDSSGGVWDSQYF
TRBV5-1	.	TRBJ2-2	.	TGCGCCAGCAGCTTGGTCCCGGTGACGGGTAGCACCGGGGAGCTGTTTTTT	CASSLVPVTGSTGELFF
TRBV5-4	.	TRBJ1-4	.	TGTGCCAGCAGCTTGTATGGTCCAGGAGCGGCAACTAATGAAAAACTGTTTTTT	CASSLYGPGAATNEKLFF
TRBV30	.	TRBJ1-5	.	TGTGCCTGGAGTGTCGGGGGGAGCAATCAGCCCCAGCATTTT	CAWSVGGSNQPQHF
TRBV11-2	TRBD1	TRBJ2-7	.	TGTGCCAGCAGCTTAGGATCCGGGACAGGGGTTTACCACGAGCAGTACTTC	CASSLGSGTGVYHEQYF
TRBV10-2	.	TRBJ2-2	.	TGCGCCAGCAGTGTGAGGGGGTCCGGGGAGCTGTTTTTT	CASSVRGSGELFF
TRBV6-5	.	TRBJ2-3	.	TGTGCCAGCAGCCCATTGCGGGGACAGCAAAATACGCAGTATTTT	CASSPLRGQQNTQYF
TRBV11-2	.	TRBJ1-1	.	TGTGCCAGCAGCTCGACGGGGTCAAACACTGAAGCTTTCTTT	CASSSTGSNTEAFF
TRBV6-5	.	TRBJ2-7	.	TGTGCCAGCGCCTCAACAGGGAGCGGCCACGAGCAGTACTTC	CASASTGSGHEQYF
TRBV6-1	.	TRBJ1-2	.	TGTGCCAGCAGTGAAGCGGGAGGGAATGGCTACACCTTC	CASSEAGGNGYTF
TRBV11-1	TRBD1	TRBJ1-1	.	TGTGCCAGCAGCCCACCACAGGGGGAGAACACTGAAGCTTTCTTT	CASSPPQGENTEAFF
TRBV4-1	TRBD1	TRBJ2-7	.	TGCGCCAGCAGCCAGGGAGACAGGGGGCTTGAGCAGTACTTC	CASSQGDRGLEQYF
TRBV10-2	.	TRBJ1-5	.	TGCGCCAGCGTTCGACAGGCTAATCAGCCCCAGCATTTT	CASVRQANQPQHF
TRBV5-1	TRBD1	TRBJ2-7	.	TGCGCCAGCAGTTCTCAGGGGGCGAACTACGAGCAGTACTTC	CASSSQGANYEQYF
TRBV10-3	TRBD1	TRBJ1-4	.	TGTGCCATCAGTGAGTCGGGACAGGGATCCGAAAAACTGTTTTTT	CAISESGQGSEKLFF
TRBV5-6	TRBD2	TRBJ2-7	.	TGTGCCAGCAGCTTGAGCGGGAGAGTCTACGAGCAGTACTTC	CASSLSGRVYEQYF
TRBV7-9	TRBD2	TRBJ2-3	.	TGTGCCAGCAGCTTCCCTGCTAGCGGGGAGGATACGCAGTATTTT	CASSFPASGEDTQYF
TRBV2	TRBD1	TRBJ2-3	few	TGTGCCAGCAGTCGGAAAACCGGGACAGGGATTTCAGATACGCAGTATTTT	CASSRKTGTGISDTQYF
TRBV7-2	TRBD2	TRBJ2-4	once	TGTGCCAGCAGCTTAGATGGGCGTAGCGGGGGGCCCATTCAGTACTTC	CASSLDGRSGGPIQYF
TRBV30	TRBD1	TRBJ2-5	once	TGTGCCTGGAGTACTCGGGACAGATACCAAGAGACCCAGTACTTC	CAWSTRDRYQETQYF
TRBV19	.	TRBJ1-5	.	TGTGCCAGTAGTATAGTGGGAGGTTATAGCAATCAGCCCCAGCATTTT	CASSIVGGYSNQPQHF
TRBV5-1	TRBD1	TRBJ2-7	few	TGCGCCAGCAGCGCAGGGGGATACGAGCAGTACTTC	CASSAGGYEQYF
TRBV5-1	.	TRBJ2-7	.	TGCGCCAGCAGCCCGGCAGGGCCCTTTGAAGGGGAGTACTTC	CASSPAGPFEGEYF
TRBV30	.	TRBJ2-5	once	TGTGCCTGGACAGGGGGGGAGACCCAGTACTTC	CAWTGGETQYF
TRBV9	TRBD1	TRBJ2-7	.	TGTGCCAGCAGCCCCTGGGGGACAGGGAGCGACGAGCAGTACTTC	CASSPWGTGSDEQYF
TRBV7-9	TRBD2	TRBJ2-3	few	TGTGCCAGCAGCCCCCGACTAGCGGGTGCCCCCACAGATACGCAGTATTTT	CASSPRLAGAPTDTQYF
TRBV7-9	TRBD1	TRBJ1-2	.	TGTGCCAGCAGGCCACCGACAGGGTCCCTCCCTGGCTACACCTTC	CASRPPTGSLPGYTF
TRBV5-6	TRBD2	TRBJ2-5	.	TGTGCCAGCAGCTTAAATCGGGGACTAGCGGGAGTGGAGACCCAGTACTTC	CASSLNRGLAGVETQYF
TRBV7-9	TRBD1	TRBJ2-2	.	TGTGCCAGCCGACAGGGAGTCACCGGGGAGCTGTTTTTT	CASRQGVTGELFF
TRBV4-3	TRBD1	TRBJ2-1	.	TGCGCCAGCAGCCAAGAGGTGAGAGGGGGCCACAATGAGCAGTTCTTC	CASSQEVRGGHNEQFF
TRBV27	.	TRBJ2-7	.	TGTGCCAGCAGCCCCTTGCGGGGTTCCGAGCAGTACTTC	CASSPLRGSEQYF
TRBV28	.	TRBJ2-3	.	TGTGCCAGCAGGGGAGCGGGACAGGATACAGATACGCAGTATTTT	CASRGAGQDTDTQYF
TRBV7-9	.	TRBJ1-1	.	TGTGCCAGCAGCTGGACACAGAACACTGAAGCTTTCTTT	CASSWTQNTEAFF
TRBV27	TRBD1	TRBJ1-1	.	TGTGCCAGCAGTCGCCCCACAGGGGGGAACACTGAAGCTTTCTTT	CASSRPTGGNTEAFF
TRBV5-6	TRBD1	TRBJ2-1	.	TGTGCCAGCAGCTCTTATCGGACAGGGGGGGGCAATGAGCAGTTCTTC	CASSSYRTGGGNEQFF
TRBV6-5	.	TRBJ2-7	.	TGTGCCAGCAGCCTCAGCCCGGGAGCCTACGAGCAGTACTTC	CASSLSPGAYEQYF
TRBV6-6	.	TRBJ1-5	few	TGTGCCAGCAGCCGGGGCGGGGGGACTGATCAGCCCCAGCATTTT	CASSRGGGTDQPQHF
TRBV4-2	.	TRBJ2-6	.	TGTGCCAGCAGCCAAGAGACAGGCCGCGTCTCTGGGGCCAACGTCCTGACTTTC	CASSQETGRVSGANVLTF
TRBV6-5	TRBD1	TRBJ1-2	.	TGTGCCAGCAGTCCTGGGACAGACTATGGCTACACCTTC	CASSPGTDYGYTF
TRBV6-4	.	TRBJ2-3	.	TGTGCCAGCAGTGACTCGGAAAGGGGTACGCAGTATTTT	CASSDSERGTQYF
TRBV18	.	TRBJ1-3	.	TGTGCCAGCTCACCACCGTGGGGGGCTGGAAACACCATATATTTT	CASSPPWGAGNTIYF
TRBV7-8	TRBD1	TRBJ1-2	once	TGTGCCAGCAGCCGGACAGGGCACTATGGCTACACCTTC	CASSRTGHYGYTF
TRBV7-2	TRBD2	TRBJ2-3	few	TGTGCCAGCAGCTTACTTGGCGGGGGGATCCTAATCACAGATACGCAGTATTTT	CASSLLGGGILITDTQYF
TRBV4-3	.	TRBJ1-1	.	TGCGCCAGCAGCCAAGATCTCCAGGGTGGATACGGGACTGAAGCTTTCTTT	CASSQDLQGGYGTEAFF
TRBV7-8	TRBD1	TRBJ1-1	.	TGTGCCAGCAGCATACAGGGGAGGACTGAAGCTTTCTTT	CASSIQGRTEAFF
TRBV9	TRBD2	TRBJ2-4	once	TGTGCCAGCAGCGTAGGCGGGAGTGACAGTCAGTACTTC	CASSVGGSDSQYF
TRBV6-5	.	TRBJ2-1	.	TGTGCCAGCAGTTACTCAGAGGGCAATGAGCAGTTCTTC	CASSYSEGNEQFF
TRBV6-1	.	TRBJ1-2	.	TGTGCCAGCACCTCATGGGGTAGCGACTATGGCTACACCTTC	CASTSWGSDYGYTF